The 25 T cell receptor beta chains below were found in one sample sequenced in a study of cytomegalovirus exposure and HLA in healthy donors. The study ran its PCR with 60 Vbeta and 13 Jbeta primers. The protocol was immunoSEQ multiplex PCR, while the TCRdb copy is restricted to in-frame clones and leaves out a portion. The sample has 150,000 or so clones; around four fifths are singletons. Sequencing input: PBMCs. Receptors were obtained from a man younger than 30 in good health and CMV-seronegative.

The chain couples TRBV5-6 to TRBJ1-2; D not certain. CDR3 size: 12 residues. V lost 0 bases to trimming and J lost 8 bases, with 8 bases between them. Germline lookup yields CDR1 SGHDT and CDR2 YYEEEE. The CDR3 loop is CASSLVRAGYTF. The CDR3, as DNA: TGTGCCAGCAGCTTGGTGCGGGCAGGCTACACCTTC.

V usage is TRBV18 and J usage is TRBJ1-4, with a possible D match to TRBD1 (6 bases). The CDR3 covers 14 residues. Germline V CDR1 and CDR2: KGHSH, LQKENI. V shed 6 bases and J shed 3 bases, with 11 bases lying between them. The CDR3 loop is CASSPPGANEKLFF. In DNA, the CDR3 is TGTGCCAGCTCGCCCCCAGGGGCTAATGAAAAACTGTTTTTT.

This chain joins TRBV2 and TRBJ1-1; D not certain. Germline loops: CDR1 SNHLY, CDR2 FYNNEI. This CDR3 spans 14 amino acids. Trimming removed 8 bases from V and 4 bases from J, with 17 bases in between. This CDR3 is CASVAGEVVTEAFF. CDR3 nucleotide sequence: TGTGCCAGCGTTGCCGGGGAGGTAGTCACTGAAGCTTTCTTT. Using reference TRBV2 and TRBJ1-1 for the parts outside the CDR3, the full variable domain is EPEVTQTPSHQVTQMGQEVILRCVPISNHLYFYWYRQILGQKVEFLVSFYNNEISEKSEIFDDQFSVERPDGSNFTLKIRSTKLEDSAMYFCASVAGEVVTEAFFGQGTRLTVV.

This chain uses TRBV2 with TRBJ1-6; 8 nucleotides match TRBD1. The J segment lost 4 bases and the V segment lost 4 bases, leaving 6 bases of the junction unmatched. This CDR3 comprises 16 residues. CDR1 and CDR2 (germline): SNHLY, FYNNEI. The CDR3 here is CASSGRQGIYNSPLHF. The CDR3 DNA reads as TGTGCCAGCAGTGGTAGACAGGGGATTTATAATTCACCCCTCCACTTT.

The V and J genes are TRBV7-3 and TRBJ2-1; the D gene is possibly TRBD2 (6 bases). The CDR3 is 15 residues long. V lost 4 bases, J lost 8 bases, and 18 bases lay in between. Germline CDR1 and CDR2: SGHTA and FQGTGA. The CDR3 DNA reads TGTGCCAGCAGCTCCTTGGGACCTCCGGGAGATGAGCAGTTCTTC. Amino acid sequence: CASSSLGPPGDEQFF. The full variable domain, in which reference TRBV7-3 and TRBJ2-1 provide the parts outside the CDR3, is GAGVSQTPSNKVTEKGKYVELRCDPISGHTALYWYRQSLGQGPEFLIYFQGTGAADDSGLPNDRFFAVRPEGSVSTLKIQRTERGDSAVYLCASSSLGPPGDEQFFGPGTRLTVL.

The chain recombines TRBV5-1 with TRBJ2-3; 11 bases are a match to TRBD1. The J segment lost 3 bases and the V segment lost 4 bases, leaving 7 bases of the junction unmatched. The CDR3 sequence is 16 residues long. Germline CDR1 reads SGHRS; CDR2 reads YFSETQ. CDR3 sequence (DNA): TGCGCCAGCAGCAGAGGACAGGGGGCATGGACAGATACGCAGTATTTT. It yields the protein CASSRGQGAWTDTQYF.

J is TRBJ2-5 and V is TRBV19, with TRBD2 identical over 10 bases. Germline V gene lookup returns CDR1 LNHDA and CDR2 SQIVND (reference sequence). V lost 10 bases to trimming and J lost 3 bases; unmatched junction nucleotides: 5. This CDR3 has 13 residues. The CDR3 here is CATLGLAEETQYF. CDR3 nucleotide sequence: TGTGCCACTTTAGGACTAGCGGAAGAGACCCAGTACTTC.

The chain couples TRBV6-5 to TRBJ1-1, with a possible D match to TRBD1 (5 bases). The CDR3 covers 12 residues. Germline-derived CDR1 and CDR2 are MNHEY and SVGAGI. Trimming cost V 6 bases and J 5 bases, with 10 bases left between them. The CDR3 here is CASRYQGTEAFF. The CDR3 nucleotides read TGTGCCAGCAGATACCAGGGAACTGAAGCTTTCTTT.

The CDR3 nucleotides are TGTGCCAGCAGTGGGCAACTAGCGGGAGGGCCCGGGGAGCTGTTTTTT. It specifies CASSGQLAGGPGELFF. This chain joins TRBV6-1 and TRBJ2-2; the match to TRBD2 covers 13 bases. The ends lost 4 bases at V and 6 bases at J; junction bases unmatched: 5. The CDR3 has 16 amino acids. The germline V gene has CDR1 MNHNS and CDR2 SASEGT.

This clone was picked up a small number of times. V and J are TRBV5-5 and TRBJ2-7; tentatively, D is TRBD2 (5 bases). Germline values: CDR1 SGHKS, CDR2 YYEKEE (reference sequence). The CDR3 loop spans 15 amino acids. The ends were cut back, 2 bases at V and 8 bases at J, with 20 bases in the middle. CDR3 sequence (DNA): TGTGCCAGCAGCTTCTCAGCGGAGTCCGTAGGCAAGCAGTACTTC. It codes for CASSFSAESVGKQYF.

The J gene is TRBJ2-7, the V gene TRBV27; the D gene is possibly TRBD2 (7 bases). Looked up from germline, CDR1 is MNHEY and CDR2 is SMNVEV (reference sequence). V gave up 2 bases and J gave up 2 bases, with 13 bases separating them. The CDR3 is 15 residues long. As DNA, the CDR3 is TGTGCCAGCAGTTTAGCGTGGGGGGGGCCCTACGAGCAGTACTTC. It is translated as CASSLAWGGPYEQYF.

The chain combines TRBV6-1 with TRBJ1-2; 8 positions match TRBD1. The CDR3 is made up of 12 amino acids. Germline V lookup: CDR1 MNHNS, CDR2 SASEGT. V shed 7 bases and J 8 bases; nucleotides not matched to a gene: 6. CDR3 amino acids: CASTEDRVGYTF. The CDR3 DNA reads TGTGCCAGCACCGAGGACAGGGTAGGCTACACCTTC.

The genes are TRBV25-1 and TRBJ1-2, with 12 bases fitting TRBD1. This CDR3 is 15 amino acids long. V lost 3 bases to trimming and J lost 8 bases; unmatched junction nucleotides: 7. CDR1 MGHDK and CDR2 SYGVNS come from the germline V gene. The CDR3 region is CASSEVGQGAQGYTF. The CDR3 DNA reads as TGTGCCAGCAGTGAGGTGGGACAGGGGGCGCAGGGCTACACCTTC.

In regard to this clone: The junction does not match germline at one end; this may be a read error. V and J are TRBV7-9 and TRBJ1-1, with 8 positions matching TRBD1. Germline CDR1 reads SEHNR; CDR2 reads FQNEAQ (reference sequence). This CDR3 comprises 15 residues. CDR3 nucleotides: TGTTCCAGCAGCTCTCGGGACAGGCCGAACACTGAAGCTTTCTTT. Translation: CSSSSRDRPNTEAFF.

The chain couples TRBV28 to TRBJ2-7, with no clear D. The CDR3 totals 14 residues. Germline V gene data show CDR1 as MDHEN and CDR2 as SYDVKM. V lost 2 bases, J lost 2 bases, and 10 bases lay in between. The CDR3 region has the DNA TGTGCCAGCAGTTTAGCGACTCTCCCCTACGAGCAGTACTTC. Translation gives CASSLATLPYEQYF.

V gene TRBV18 combines with J gene TRBJ1-2; D is perhaps TRBD1 (5 bases). Trimming took off 2 bases at V and 0 bases at J, with 13 bases between the two ends. Germline CDR1 KGHSH, CDR2 LQKENI. The CDR3 is 16 residues long. In DNA form, the CDR3 reads TGTGCCAGCTCACCAACTTCGACAGTAGCTAACTATGGCTACACCTTC. Protein product: CASSPTSTVANYGYTF.

The chain is built from TRBV27 and TRBJ1-2; D is undetermined. CDR3 length: 13 residues. Deletions cut 3 bases from V and 4 bases from J, with 9 bases between. The germline V gene encodes CDR1 MNHEY and CDR2 SMNVEV (reference sequence). The CDR3 DNA sequence: TGTGCCAGCAGTTTTAGGGAGGGCTATGGCTACACCTTC. This translates into CASSFREGYGYTF.

The chain employs TRBV28 and TRBJ1-5; D uncertain. Germline assignment: CDR1 MDHEN and CDR2 SYDVKM. The CDR3 covers 14 residues. Trimming took off 7 bases at V and 3 bases at J, with 13 bases between the two ends. CDR3: CASTSREPNQPQHF. The CDR3, as DNA: TGTGCCAGCACTTCCCGTGAGCCCAATCAGCCCCAGCATTTT.

The CDR3 coding sequence is TGTGCCAGCAGCCAACCCAGGGGGCTTGGCGGGGAGCTGTTTTTT. Translating it yields CASSQPRGLGGELFF. This chain joins TRBV5-4 and TRBJ2-2; TRBD1 agrees at 8 bases. V shed 4 bases and J 7 bases; nucleotides not matched to a gene: 9. Germline V gene sequence: CDR1 SGHNT, CDR2 YYREEE (reference sequence). The CDR3 is 15 amino acids.

This chain joins TRBV12-5 and TRBJ1-2; D possibly corresponds to TRBD1 (6 bases). The CDR3 consists of 14 residues. Germline V lookup: CDR1 LGHNT, CDR2 FRNRAP. Trimming removed 1 base from V and 4 bases from J, with 10 bases in between. Written as DNA, the CDR3 is TGTGCTAGTGGTTTGGCACAGGGAACCTATGGCTACACCTTC. It encodes CASGLAQGTYGYTF.

V is TRBV5-6 and J is TRBJ1-5; 9 bases match TRBD1. The CDR3 is 15 residues long. Germline lookup yields CDR1 SGHDT and CDR2 YYEEEE. Trimming cost V 3 bases and J 2 bases; bases outside gene matches: 3. The CDR3 here is CASSSRTGGNQPQHF. The CDR3 DNA reads TGTGCCAGCAGCTCCAGGACAGGGGGCAATCAGCCCCAGCATTTT.

This clone occurred once. The chain recombines TRBV5-1 with TRBJ2-7, with D hard to call. Trimming took off 0 bases at V and 2 bases at J, with 9 bases between the two ends. The CDR3 extends over 14 amino acids. Germline V CDR1 and CDR2: SGHRS, YFSETQ. CDR3 amino acids: CASSLVAEPYEQYF. The CDR3 DNA is TGCGCCAGCAGCTTGGTGGCGGAGCCCTACGAGCAGTACTTC.

This clone was recorded once. The gene calls are TRBV6-4 and TRBJ2-2; D ambiguous. The CDR3 totals 14 residues. Germline V gene lookup returns CDR1 MRHNA and CDR2 SNTAGT. V was clipped by 5 bases and J by 1 base, with 8 bases between them. CDR3 sequence (DNA): TGTGCCAGCAGTCCCTACTTGAACACCGGGGAGCTGTTTTTT. Protein product: CASSPYLNTGELFF.

This chain uses TRBV19 with TRBJ1-1; no reliable D call. This CDR3 region has 11 residues. Germline V gene sequence: CDR1 LNHDA, CDR2 SQIVND (reference sequence). Trimming took off 9 bases at V and 3 bases at J, with 8 bases between the two ends. For the CDR3, the DNA is TGTGCCAGCGCAGGCCACACTGAAGCTTTCTTT. Protein product: CASAGHTEAFF.

This clone was seen only a few times. The chain employs TRBV9 and TRBJ1-1, with no clear D. Trimming stripped 6 bases from V and 5 bases from J, with 14 bases between. Germline CDR1 is SGDLS and CDR2 is YYNGEE. The CDR3 is 13 residues long. The CDR3 coding sequence is TGTGCCAGCACGCGCGGGTCGGGGACTGAAGCTTTCTTT. It specifies CASTRGSGTEAFF.